This T cell receptor beta chain was observed in a study of cytomegalovirus exposure and HLA in healthy donors. Whole-study results and caveats: HLA alleles were associated with fewer than 20,000 TCR beta sequences in a later analysis at 0.05 false discovery rate. A later analysis appeared to link common viral pathogens to several of the most significant clusters. Many donors carried some public TCRs, although rarity characterized most TCR sequences. As confirmed in vitro, a few CMV-associated chains were specific for CMV antigens.

Primers: 60 Vbeta forward and 13 Jbeta reverse. The table came from immunoSEQ multiplex PCR; TCRdb's copy has only in-frame clones and leaves some out. The table has a few hundred thousand clones, 60% to 80% seen once; the top ten hold around 2%. Germline V gene data show CDR1 as SGHTA and CDR2 as FQGNSA. This CDR3 is built from 15 residues. The V end was cut by 1 base, the J end by 8 bases, with 17 bases between. Regarding this clone: As yet, its antigen is unknown.

The sequencing sample was made of PBMCs. The clonotype comes from a young man in good health and CMV-seronegative. This rearrangement joins TRBV7-2 to TRBJ1-2; no reliable D call. CDR3 in amino acids: CASSLEGARSAGYTF. In DNA, the CDR3 is TGTGCCAGCAGCTTAGAAGGAGCACGTTCGGCGGGCTACACCTTC.